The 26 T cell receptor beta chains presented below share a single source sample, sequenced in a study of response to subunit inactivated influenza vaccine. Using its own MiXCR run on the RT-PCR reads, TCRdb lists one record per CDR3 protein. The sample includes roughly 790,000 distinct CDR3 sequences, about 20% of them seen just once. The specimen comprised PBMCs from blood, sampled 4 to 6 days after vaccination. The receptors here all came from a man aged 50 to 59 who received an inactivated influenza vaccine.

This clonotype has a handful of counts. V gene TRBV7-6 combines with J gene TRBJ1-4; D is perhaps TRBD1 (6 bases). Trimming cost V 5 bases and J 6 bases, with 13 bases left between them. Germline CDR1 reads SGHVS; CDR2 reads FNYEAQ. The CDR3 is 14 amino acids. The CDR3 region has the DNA TGTGCCAGCAGCGGGGGGGGCATTGATGAAAAACTGTTTTTT. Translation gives CASSGGGIDEKLFF. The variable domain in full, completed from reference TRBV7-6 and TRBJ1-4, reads GAGVSQSPRYKVTKRGQDVALRCDPISGHVSLYWYRQALGQGPEFLTYFNYEAQQDKSGLPNDRFSAERPEGSISTLTIQRTEQRDSAMYRCASSGGGIDEKLFFGSGTQLSVL.

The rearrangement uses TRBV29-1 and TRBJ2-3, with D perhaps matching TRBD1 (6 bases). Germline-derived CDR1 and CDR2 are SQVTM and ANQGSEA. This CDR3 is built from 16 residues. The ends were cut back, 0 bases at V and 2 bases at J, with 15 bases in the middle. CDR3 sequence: CSVEDVQGLSTDTQYF. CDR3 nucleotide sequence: TGCAGCGTTGAAGATGTCCAGGGGCTATCCACAGATACGCAGTATTTT.

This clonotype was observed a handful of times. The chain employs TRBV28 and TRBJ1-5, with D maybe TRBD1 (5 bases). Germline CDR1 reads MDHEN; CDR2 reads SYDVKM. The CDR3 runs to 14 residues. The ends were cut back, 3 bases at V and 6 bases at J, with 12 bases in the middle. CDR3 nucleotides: TGTGCCAGCAGTTTGTCAGGGTTGGGTCAGCCCCAGCATTTT. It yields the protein CASSLSGLGQPQHF.

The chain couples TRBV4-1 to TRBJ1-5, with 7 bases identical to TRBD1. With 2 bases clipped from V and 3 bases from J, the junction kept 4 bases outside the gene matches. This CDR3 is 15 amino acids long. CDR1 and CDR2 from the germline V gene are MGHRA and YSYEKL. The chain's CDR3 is CASSQQGVINQPQHF. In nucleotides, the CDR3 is TGCGCCAGCAGCCAACAGGGGGTTATCAATCAGCCCCAGCATTTT.

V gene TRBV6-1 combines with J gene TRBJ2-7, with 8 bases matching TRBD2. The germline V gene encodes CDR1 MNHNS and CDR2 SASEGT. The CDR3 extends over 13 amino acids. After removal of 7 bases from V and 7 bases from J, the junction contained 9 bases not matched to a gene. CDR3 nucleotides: TGTGCCAGCATTCGAGCGGGAGAGGGAGAGCAGTACTTC. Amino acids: CASIRAGEGEQYF.

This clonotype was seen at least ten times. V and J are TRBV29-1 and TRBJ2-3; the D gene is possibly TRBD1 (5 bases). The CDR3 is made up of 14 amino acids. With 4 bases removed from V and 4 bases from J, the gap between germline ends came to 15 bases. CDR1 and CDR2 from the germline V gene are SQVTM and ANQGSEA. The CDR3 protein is CSVVGVWGADTQYF. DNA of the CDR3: TGCAGCGTTGTTGGCGTCTGGGGCGCAGATACGCAGTATTTT.

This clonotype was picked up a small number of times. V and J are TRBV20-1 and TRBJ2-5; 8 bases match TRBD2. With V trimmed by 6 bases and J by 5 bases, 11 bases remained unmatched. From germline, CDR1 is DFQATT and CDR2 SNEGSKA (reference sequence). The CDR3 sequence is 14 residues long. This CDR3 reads CSANSGNGRETQYF. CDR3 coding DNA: TGCAGTGCAAATAGCGGGAATGGGAGGGAGACCCAGTACTTC.

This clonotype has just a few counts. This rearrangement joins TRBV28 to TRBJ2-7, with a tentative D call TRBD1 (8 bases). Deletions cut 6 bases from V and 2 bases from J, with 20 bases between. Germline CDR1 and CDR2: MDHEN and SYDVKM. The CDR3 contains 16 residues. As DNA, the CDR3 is TGTGCCAGCAGCCCGGGAGGCACAGGGGGGACCTACGAGCAGTACTTC. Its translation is CASSPGGTGGTYEQYF.

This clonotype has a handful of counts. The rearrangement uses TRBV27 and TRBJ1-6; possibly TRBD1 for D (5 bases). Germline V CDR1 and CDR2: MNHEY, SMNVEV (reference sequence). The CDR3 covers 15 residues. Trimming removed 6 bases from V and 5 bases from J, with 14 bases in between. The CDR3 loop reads CASSSLGDHNSPLHF. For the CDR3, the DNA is TGTGCCAGCAGCTCTCTTGGGGACCATAATTCACCCCTCCACTTT.

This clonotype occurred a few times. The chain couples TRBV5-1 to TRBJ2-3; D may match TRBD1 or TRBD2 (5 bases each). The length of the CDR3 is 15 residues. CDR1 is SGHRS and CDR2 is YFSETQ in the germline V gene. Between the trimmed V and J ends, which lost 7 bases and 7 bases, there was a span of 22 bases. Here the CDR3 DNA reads TGCGCCAGCGGAAAGGGGCAGGTCGAGGGAAATACGCAGTATTTT. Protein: CASGKGQVEGNTQYF.

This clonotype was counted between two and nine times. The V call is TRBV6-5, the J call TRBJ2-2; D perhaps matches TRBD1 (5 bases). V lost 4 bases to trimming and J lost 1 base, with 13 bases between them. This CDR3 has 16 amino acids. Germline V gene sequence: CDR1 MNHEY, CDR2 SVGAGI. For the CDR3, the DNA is TGTGCCAGCAGTTCCCGACAGACTTTGAACACCGGGGAGCTGTTTTTT. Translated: CASSSRQTLNTGELFF.

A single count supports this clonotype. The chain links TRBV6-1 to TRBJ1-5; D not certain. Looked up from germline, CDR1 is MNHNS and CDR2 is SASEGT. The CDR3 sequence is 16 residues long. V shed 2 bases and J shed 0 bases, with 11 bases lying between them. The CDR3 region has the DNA TGTGCCAGCAGTGAAATAGGCAGAAATAGCAATCAGCCCCAGCATTTT. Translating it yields CASSEIGRNSNQPQHF.

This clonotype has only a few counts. The DNA for the CDR3 is TGTGCCAGCAGTCGGTACAGGGACCCTGAAGCTTTCTTT. Its protein product is CASSRYRDPEAFF. The chain links TRBV12-3 or TRBV12-4 to TRBJ1-1; TRBD1 might be the D (6 bases). Trimming shortened V by 5 bases and J by 6 bases, and 13 bases separated the two germline ends. This CDR3 is 13 amino acids long.

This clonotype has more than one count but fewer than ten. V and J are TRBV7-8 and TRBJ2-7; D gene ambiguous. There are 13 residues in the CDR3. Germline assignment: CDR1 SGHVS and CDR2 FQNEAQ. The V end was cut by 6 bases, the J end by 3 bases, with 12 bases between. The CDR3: CASSPLDRYEQYF. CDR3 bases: TGTGCCAGCAGTCCCCTCGACCGCTACGAGCAGTACTTC.

CDR3 protein: CASSLGSSGAGTEAFF. In nucleotides, the CDR3 is TGTGCCAGCAGCTTAGGAAGCTCCGGGGCGGGCACTGAAGCTTTCTTT. This chain connects TRBV7-9 to TRBJ1-1; tentatively, D is TRBD1 (5 bases). Trimming left V 1 base short and J 4 bases short, with 16 bases between. Germline lookup yields CDR1 SEHNR and CDR2 FQNEAQ (reference sequence). The CDR3 has 16 amino acids.

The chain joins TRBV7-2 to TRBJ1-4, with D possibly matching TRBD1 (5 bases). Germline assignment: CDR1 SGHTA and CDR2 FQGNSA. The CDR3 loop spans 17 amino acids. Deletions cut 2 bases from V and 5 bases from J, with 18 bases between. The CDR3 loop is CASSLRFPPTDNEKLFF. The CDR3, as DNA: TGTGCCAGCAGCTTAAGATTTCCCCCGACAGACAATGAAAAACTGTTTTTT.

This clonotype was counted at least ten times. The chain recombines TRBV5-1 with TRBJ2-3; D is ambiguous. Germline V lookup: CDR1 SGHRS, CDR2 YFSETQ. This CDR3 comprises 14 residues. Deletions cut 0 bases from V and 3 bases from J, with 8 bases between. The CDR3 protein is CASSLAQATDTQYF. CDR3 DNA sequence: TGCGCCAGCAGCTTGGCCCAGGCAACAGATACGCAGTATTTT. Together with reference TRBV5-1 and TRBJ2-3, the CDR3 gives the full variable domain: KAGVTQTPRYLIKTRGQQVTLSCSPISGHRSVSWYQQTPGQGLQFLFEYFSETQRNKGNFPGRFSGRQFSNSRSEMNVSTLELGDSALYLCASSLAQATDTQYFGPGTRLTVL.

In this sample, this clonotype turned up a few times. CDR3 loop: CASSLRSGGSSLLINIQYF. The CDR3 DNA follows: TGTGCCAGCAGCTTAAGGTCAGGGGGGTCTTCCCTCCTCATAAACATTCAGTACTTC. The gene calls are TRBV11-2 and TRBJ2-4; a weak D match, TRBD1 (7 bases). The CDR3 has 19 amino acids. Per the germline V gene, CDR1 is SGHAT and CDR2 is FQNNGV. V was cut by 2 bases and J by 6 bases, with 26 bases left in between.

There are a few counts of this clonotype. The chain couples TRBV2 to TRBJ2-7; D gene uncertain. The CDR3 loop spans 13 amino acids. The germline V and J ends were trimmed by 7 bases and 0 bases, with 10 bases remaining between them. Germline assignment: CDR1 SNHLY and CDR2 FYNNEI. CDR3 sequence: CASNEPSSYEQYF. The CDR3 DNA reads TGTGCCAGCAACGAACCATCCTCCTACGAGCAGTACTTC. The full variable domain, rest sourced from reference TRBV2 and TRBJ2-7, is EPEVTQTPSHQVTQMGQEVILRCVPISNHLYFYWYRQILGQKVEFLVSFYNNEISEKSEIFDDQFSVERPDGSNFTLKIRSTKLEDSAMYFCASNEPSSYEQYFGPGTRLTVT.

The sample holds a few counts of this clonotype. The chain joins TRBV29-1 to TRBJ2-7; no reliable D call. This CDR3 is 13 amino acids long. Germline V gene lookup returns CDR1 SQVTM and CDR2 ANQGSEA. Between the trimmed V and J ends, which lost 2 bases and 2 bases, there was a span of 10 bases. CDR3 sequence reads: CSVESLVPYEQYF. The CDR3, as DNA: TGCAGCGTTGAAAGCCTTGTACCCTACGAGCAGTACTTC.

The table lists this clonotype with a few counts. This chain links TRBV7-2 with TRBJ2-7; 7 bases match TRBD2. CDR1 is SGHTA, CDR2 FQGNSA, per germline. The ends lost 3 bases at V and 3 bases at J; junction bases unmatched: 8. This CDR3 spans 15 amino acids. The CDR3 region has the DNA TGTGCCAGCAGCTTCGGAACGGCTAGCGGCTACGAGCAGTACTTC. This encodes CASSFGTASGYEQYF.

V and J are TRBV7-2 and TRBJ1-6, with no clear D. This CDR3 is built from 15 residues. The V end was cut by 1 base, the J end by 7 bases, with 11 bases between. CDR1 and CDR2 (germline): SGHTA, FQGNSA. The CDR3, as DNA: TGTGCCAGCAGCTTAGTCGGTTTCGTGAATTCACCCCTCCACTTT. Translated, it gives CASSLVGFVNSPLHF.

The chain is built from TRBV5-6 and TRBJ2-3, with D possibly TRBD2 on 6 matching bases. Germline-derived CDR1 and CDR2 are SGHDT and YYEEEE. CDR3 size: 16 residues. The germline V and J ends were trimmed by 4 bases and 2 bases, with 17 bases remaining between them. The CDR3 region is CASSTGERVFTDTQYF. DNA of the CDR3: TGTGCCAGCAGCACCGGTGAGCGGGTATTCACAGATACGCAGTATTTT.

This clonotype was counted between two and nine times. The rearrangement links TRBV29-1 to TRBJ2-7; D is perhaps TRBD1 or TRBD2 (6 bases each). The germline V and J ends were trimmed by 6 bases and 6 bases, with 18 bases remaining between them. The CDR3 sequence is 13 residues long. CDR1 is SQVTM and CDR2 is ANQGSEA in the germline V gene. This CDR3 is CSVVEGGPGEQYF. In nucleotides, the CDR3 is TGCAGCGTCGTAGAAGGGGGGCCAGGCGAGCAGTACTTC.

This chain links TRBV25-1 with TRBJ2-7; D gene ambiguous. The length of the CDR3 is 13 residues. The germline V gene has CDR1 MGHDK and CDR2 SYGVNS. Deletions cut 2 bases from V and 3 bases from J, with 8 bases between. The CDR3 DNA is TGTGCCAGCAGTGAACTATGGTACTACGAGCAGTACTTC. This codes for CASSELWYYEQYF.

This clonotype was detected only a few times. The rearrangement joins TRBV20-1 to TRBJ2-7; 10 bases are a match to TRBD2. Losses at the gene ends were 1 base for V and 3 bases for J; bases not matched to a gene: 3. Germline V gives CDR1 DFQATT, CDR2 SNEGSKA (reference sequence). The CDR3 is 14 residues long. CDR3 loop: CSARGPSGSYEQYF. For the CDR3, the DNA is TGCAGTGCTAGAGGTCCTAGCGGGAGCTACGAGCAGTACTTC.